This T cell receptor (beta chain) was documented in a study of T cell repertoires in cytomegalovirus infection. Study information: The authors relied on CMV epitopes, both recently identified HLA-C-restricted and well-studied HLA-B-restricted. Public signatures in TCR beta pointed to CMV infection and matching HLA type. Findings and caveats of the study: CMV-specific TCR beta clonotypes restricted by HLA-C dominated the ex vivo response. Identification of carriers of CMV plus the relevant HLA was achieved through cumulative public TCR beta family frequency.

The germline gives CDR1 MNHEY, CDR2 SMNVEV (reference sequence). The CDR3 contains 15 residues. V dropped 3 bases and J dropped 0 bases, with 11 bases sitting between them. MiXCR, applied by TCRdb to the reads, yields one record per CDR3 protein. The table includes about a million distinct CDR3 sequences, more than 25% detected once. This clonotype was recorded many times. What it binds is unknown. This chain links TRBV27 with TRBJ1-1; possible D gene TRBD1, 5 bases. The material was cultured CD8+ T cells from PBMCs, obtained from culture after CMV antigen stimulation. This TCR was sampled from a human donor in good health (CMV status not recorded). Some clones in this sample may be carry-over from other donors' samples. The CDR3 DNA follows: TGTGCCAGCAGTTTCGGGGGGGGATTGAACACTGAAGCTTTCTTT. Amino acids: CASSFGGGLNTEAFF.